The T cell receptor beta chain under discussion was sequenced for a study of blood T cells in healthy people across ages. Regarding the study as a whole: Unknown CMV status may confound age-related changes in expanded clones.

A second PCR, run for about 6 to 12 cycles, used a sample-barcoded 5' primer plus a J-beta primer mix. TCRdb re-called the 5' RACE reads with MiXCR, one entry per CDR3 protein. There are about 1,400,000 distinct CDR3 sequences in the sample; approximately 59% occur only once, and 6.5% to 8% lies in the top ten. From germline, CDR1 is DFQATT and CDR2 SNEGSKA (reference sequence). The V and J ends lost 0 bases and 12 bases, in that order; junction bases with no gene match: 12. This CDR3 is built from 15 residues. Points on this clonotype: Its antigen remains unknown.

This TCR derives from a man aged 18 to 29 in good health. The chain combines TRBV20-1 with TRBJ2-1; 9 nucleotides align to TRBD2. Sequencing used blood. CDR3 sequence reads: CSARDRTSGLTTQFF. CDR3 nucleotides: TGCAGTGCTAGAGATAGAACTAGCGGGCTGACTACGCAGTTCTTC.